These T cell receptor beta chains were read from a single sample in a study of blood T cell repertoires in COVID-19. Libraries were prepared by immunoSEQ multiplex PCR; TCRdb keeps only in-frame clonotypes and omits some of them. The data show 250,000 or so clones, with roughly 91% seen just once and roughly 10% held by the top ten. The sequenced material came from PBMCs or T cells enriched from blood (not recorded which). The receptors here all came from a man in his forties who had recovered from COVID-19. Each CDR3 is given with its conserved first and last residue. Each record gives: J gene, D gene, V gene, clone size, CDR3 protein, CDR3 DNA. D genes are given only for firm matches. Clone sizes are given selectively: once, few, many, or a class where the clone is expanded.

TRBJ2-7 TRBD2 TRBV6-5 . CASSYSSGNSYEQYF TGTGCCAGCAGTTACTCGAGCGGGAACTCCTACGAGCAGTACTTC
TRBJ2-2 . TRBV7-3 . CASSFQRNTGELFF TGTGCCAGCAGCTTTCAGCGGAACACCGGGGAGCTGTTTTTT
TRBJ2-3 . TRBV6-5 . CASSPGGRADTQYF TGTGCCAGCAGTCCCGGGGGAAGGGCAGATACGCAGTATTTT
TRBJ2-7 . TRBV5-6 . CASSRQLTYEQYF TGTGCCAGCAGCCGACAGTTAACTTACGAGCAGTACTTC
TRBJ1-2 . TRBV10-3 . CAISAGGEGGYTF TGTGCCATCAGTGCCGGGGGGGAGGGTGGCTACACCTTC
TRBJ2-5 TRBD1 TRBV18 once CASSRQGSETQYF TGTGCCAGCTCACGACAGGGGTCAGAGACCCAGTACTTC
TRBJ2-5 TRBD1 TRBV28 . CASSSRDRSQETQYF TGTGCCAGCAGTTCCCGGGACAGGTCACAAGAGACCCAGTACTTC
TRBJ1-6 . TRBV2 . CASSEWGVSLYNSPLHF TGTGCCAGCAGTGAATGGGGGGTATCATTATATAATTCACCCCTCCACTTT
TRBJ2-7 . TRBV10-3 . CAISESVGGEQYF TGTGCCATCAGTGAGTCCGTGGGGGGCGAGCAGTACTTC
TRBJ2-2 TRBD2 TRBV9 . CASSVEGGGYTGELFF TGTGCCAGCAGCGTAGAGGGCGGGGGGTACACCGGGGAGCTGTTTTTT
TRBJ1-1 . TRBV5-1 . CASSLPGSVETEAFF TGCGCCAGCAGCTTGCCTGGGAGTGTGGAGACTGAAGCTTTCTTT
TRBJ2-2 TRBD1 TRBV6-5 few CASQKWTGTTGELFF TGTGCCAGCCAAAAGTGGACAGGGACCACCGGGGAGCTGTTTTTT
TRBJ1-1 . TRBV5-1 . CASSFETANTEAFF TGCGCCAGCAGCTTCGAGACAGCAAACACTGAAGCTTTCTTT
TRBJ1-5 . TRBV20-1 . CSASSDGRHNQPQHF TGCAGTGCTAGTAGCGATGGGAGACATAATCAGCCCCAGCATTTT
TRBJ1-5 . TRBV7-6 . CASKARRGGPINKINQPQHF TGTGCCAGCAAAGCCCGTCGAGGGGGACCTATAAACAAAATAAATCAGCCCCAGCATTTT
TRBJ2-7 . TRBV7-2 few CASSLSLTSKGYEQYF TGTGCCAGCAGCTTAAGTCTTACTAGCAAGGGCTACGAGCAGTACTTC
TRBJ1-1 . TRBV19 few CASSIIGEGEAFF TGTGCCAGTAGTATTATAGGGGAGGGTGAAGCTTTCTTT
TRBJ2-3 TRBD2 TRBV19 . CASSTGGGTDTQYF TGTGCCAGTAGTACCGGGGGGGGCACAGATACGCAGTATTTT
TRBJ2-3 . TRBV7-6 . CASSTRDRTTDTQYF TGTGCCAGCAGCACCCGTGACAGGACCACAGATACGCAGTATTTT
TRBJ1-5 TRBD1 TRBV10-3 once CAISAGQGFSNQPQHF TGTGCCATCAGTGCGGGACAGGGCTTCAGCAATCAGCCCCAGCATTTT
TRBJ2-3 . TRBV5-1 . CASSLEFGSTDTQYF TGCGCCAGCAGCTTGGAGTTCGGGAGCACAGATACGCAGTATTTT
TRBJ1-1 . TRBV25-1 . CASGWHRDTEAFF TGTGCCAGCGGGTGGCACAGGGACACTGAAGCTTTCTTT
TRBJ2-2 TRBD2 TRBV7-9 . CASSFASGMVGELFF TGTGCCAGCAGCTTCGCTAGCGGGATGGTCGGGGAGCTGTTTTTT
TRBJ1-4 . TRBV6-1 . CASSEAGRAIPWLFF TGTGCCAGCAGTGAAGCGGGCAGGGCGATACCTTGGCTGTTTTTT
TRBJ2-5 . TRBV7-3 . CASSFVVAGETQYF TGTGCCAGCAGCTTTGTCGTAGCCGGAGAGACCCAGTACTTC
TRBJ1-5 TRBD1 TRBV30 few CAWSTGTGGNQPQHF TGTGCCTGGAGTACCGGGACAGGGGGCAATCAGCCCCAGCATTTT
TRBJ2-2 . TRBV25-1 . CASSKEAGYDTGELFF TGTGCCAGCAGTAAAGAAGCCGGGTACGACACCGGGGAGCTGTTTTTT
TRBJ2-3 . TRBV12-5 . CASGLVSQGSTDTQYF TGTGCTAGTGGTTTGGTATCCCAGGGGAGCACAGATACGCAGTATTTT
TRBJ2-7 TRBD1 TRBV27 . CASSLRTGTGASYEQYF TGTGCCAGCAGTTTACGTACCGGGACAGGGGCATCCTACGAGCAGTACTTC
TRBJ1-1 TRBD1 TRBV4-1 . CASSQAGGKLAEAFF TGCGCCAGCAGCCAGGCAGGGGGCAAACTCGCTGAAGCTTTCTTT
TRBJ2-1 TRBD2 TRBV5-4 . CASSLGAGAYNEQFF TGTGCCAGCAGCTTGGGAGCGGGAGCCTACAATGAGCAGTTCTTC
TRBJ1-4 TRBD1 TRBV3-1/TRBV3-2 . CASSQATGGEKLFF TGTGCCAGCAGCCAGGCGACAGGGGGTGAAAAACTGTTTTTT
TRBJ1-5 TRBD1 TRBV6-2/TRBV6-3 . CASSSFRGQVPSQPQHF TGTGCCAGCAGTTCGTTCAGGGGGCAGGTCCCATCGCAGCCCCAGCATTTT
TRBJ1-1 . TRBV27 . CASSISDLLNTEAFF TGTGCCAGCAGTATAAGTGACTTATTGAACACTGAAGCTTTCTTT
TRBJ2-7 TRBD2 TRBV10-3 . CAISSGLAGAYLTYEQYF TGTGCCATCAGTTCGGGACTAGCGGGGGCCTATCTAACCTACGAGCAGTACTTC